The clone carrying this TCR beta chain was counted a few times. In TCRdb, the RT-PCR reads were re-called with MiXCR into one record per CDR3 protein. The repertoire holds about 200,000 distinct CDR3 sequences, with 38% as singletons. Trimming removed 4 bases at V and 5 bases at J, with 11 bases between. This CDR3 is built from 12 residues. Germline assignment: CDR1 SQVTM and CDR2 ANQGSEA. These data originate in a study of patients and donors after allogeneic stem cell transplantation. The receptor was isolated from a human donor who was either an allogeneic HSCT recipient or a stem cell or donor lymphocyte infusion donor (not recorded which). It is not recorded whose cells these are; they may come from a transplant donor. The chain uses TRBV29-1 and TRBJ2-5; D is unclear. Sequenced input: blood, either unsorted or a sorted T cell fraction (not recorded which). The CDR3 reads CSVVGDMETQYF. CDR3 bases: TGCAGCGTTGTGGGTGACATGGAGACCCAGTACTTC.